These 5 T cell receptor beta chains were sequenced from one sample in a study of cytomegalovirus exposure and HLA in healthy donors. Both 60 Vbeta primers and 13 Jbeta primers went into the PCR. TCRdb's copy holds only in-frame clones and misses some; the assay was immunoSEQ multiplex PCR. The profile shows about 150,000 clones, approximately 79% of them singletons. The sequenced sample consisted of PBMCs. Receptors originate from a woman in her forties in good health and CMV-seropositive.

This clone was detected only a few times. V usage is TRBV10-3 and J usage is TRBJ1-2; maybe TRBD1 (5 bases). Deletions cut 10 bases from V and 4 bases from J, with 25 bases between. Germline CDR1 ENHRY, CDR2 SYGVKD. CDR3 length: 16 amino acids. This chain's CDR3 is CASLPLGGARRYGYTF. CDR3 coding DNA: TGTGCCAGCCTACCACTTGGAGGGGCCCGCCGCTATGGCTACACCTTC.

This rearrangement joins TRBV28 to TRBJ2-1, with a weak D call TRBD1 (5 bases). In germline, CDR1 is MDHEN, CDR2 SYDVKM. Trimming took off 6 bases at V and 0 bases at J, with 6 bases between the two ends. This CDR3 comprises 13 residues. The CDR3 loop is CASRGLSYNEQFF. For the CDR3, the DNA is TGTGCCAGCAGGGGGCTCTCCTACAATGAGCAGTTCTTC.

CDR3 in DNA: TGTGCCAGCTCACCCCTTAGCACAGATACGCAGTATTTT. Its protein is CASSPLSTDTQYF. The chain joins TRBV18 to TRBJ2-3, with D unresolved. The CDR3 spans 13 residues. The V end was cut by 3 bases, the J end by 0 bases, with 4 bases between. CDR1 is KGHSH, CDR2 LQKENI, per germline.

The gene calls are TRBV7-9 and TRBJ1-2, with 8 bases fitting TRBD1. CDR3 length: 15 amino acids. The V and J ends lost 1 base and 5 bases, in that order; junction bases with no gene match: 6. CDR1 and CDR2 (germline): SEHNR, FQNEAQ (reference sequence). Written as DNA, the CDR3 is TGTGCCAGCAGCTTAGTGCAGGGGGCATTTTATGGCTACACCTTC. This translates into CASSLVQGAFYGYTF.

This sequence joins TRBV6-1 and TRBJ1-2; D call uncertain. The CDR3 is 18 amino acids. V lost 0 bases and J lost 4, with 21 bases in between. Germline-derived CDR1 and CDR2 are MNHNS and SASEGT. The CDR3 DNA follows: TGTGCCAGCAGTGAAGCGCTTCGGGGTCTGCAAAAAGGCTATGGCTACACCTTC. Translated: CASSEALRGLQKGYGYTF.